This T cell receptor beta chain was sequenced in a study of cytomegalovirus exposure and HLA in healthy donors. A word on this clone: Its antigen is not identified.

The CDR3 loop spans 15 amino acids. V lost 9 bases and J lost 3; bases outside the gene matches: 10. Germline-derived CDR1 and CDR2 are ENHRY and SYGVKD. Regarding the study as a whole: It is likely that the observed cluster of highly shared sequence variants was a sequencing artifact. Some public TCRs appeared in many individuals, while most sequences were rare. The listing of 150 or so TCR beta chains classed them as cytomegalovirus-associated.

13 Jbeta primers and 60 Vbeta primers were used for the PCR. Repertoires were generated with immunoSEQ multiplex PCR, while TCRdb's copy carries only in-frame clones and drops some. The sample includes some 190,000 clones, around three quarters of them seen just once. This chain connects TRBV10-3 to TRBJ1-3, with 8 bases fitting TRBD1. This receptor was taken from a woman aged 30 to 39 in good health and CMV-seropositive. The sequenced sample consisted of PBMCs. The CDR3 DNA reads as TGTGCCATGAACCGGACAGGGCTCTGTGGAAACACCATATATTTT. Translated, it gives CAMNRTGLCGNTIYF.